This T cell receptor (beta chain) was sequenced during a study of T cells after yellow fever vaccination. This clonotype was seen repeatedly, ten times or more. Its antigen is still unknown. MiXCR, run by TCRdb on the 5' RACE reads, gives a single entry per CDR3 protein. The profile shows about 260,000 distinct CDR3 sequences, about 5.2% of them singletons. The V gene lost 0 bases and the J gene lost 1 base, with 8 bases spanning the gap. The CDR3 has 14 amino acids. The germline V gene encodes CDR1 SQVTM and CDR2 ANQGSEA. Study observations and caveats: Reappearance after the booster was seen for most primary-vaccination clones, at 95% to 97% CD4 and about 90% CD8.

The sequencing here drew on CD4+ T cells sorted from PBMCs, taken on the day of the yellow fever booster vaccination. V is TRBV29-1 and J is TRBJ2-3; D may be TRBD1 (6 bases). The receptor comes from a man aged 18 to 35 who received the YFV17D yellow fever vaccine. CDR3 coding DNA: TGCAGCGTTGAAGAACCAGGGGGCACAGATACGCAGTATTTT. Translating gives CSVEEPGGTDTQYF.